What follows are 14 T cell receptor beta chains derived from one specimen sequenced in a study of shared clonotypes between healthy human individuals. Clones were read by immunoSEQ multiplex PCR, and TCRdb kept only the in-frame ones, dropping some. The table shows approximately 1.1 million clones, with around 82% occurring only once. The sequenced sample consisted of memory CD4+ T cells from PBMCs. The subset here: CD45RA-negative fraction. Source of these receptors: a young man in good health. Some clones in this sample may be carry-over from other donors' samples.

The chain couples TRBV30 to TRBJ2-4; no reliable D call. V gave up 5 bases and J gave up 3 bases, with 14 bases separating them. This CDR3 spans 14 amino acids. Germline V CDR1 and CDR2: GTSNPN, SVGIG (reference sequence). CDR3 bases: TGTGCCTGGGCGGTAGGGTTGGTCAAAAACATTCAGTACTTC. This translates into CAWAVGLVKNIQYF.

This clone was detected a few times. The chain recombines TRBV15 with TRBJ1-5, with D unresolved. Deletions cut 0 bases from V and 7 bases from J, with 10 bases between. Germline lookup yields CDR1 LNHNV and CDR2 YYDKDF (reference sequence). The CDR3 covers 14 residues. In DNA form, the CDR3 reads TGTGCCACCAGCAGAGATCCAGGATTACAGCCCCAGCATTTT. Translated, it gives CATSRDPGLQPQHF.

There are a few counts of this clone. The rearrangement uses TRBV25-1 and TRBJ1-2; D gene ambiguous. Trimming left V 2 bases short and J 7 bases short, with 14 bases between. The CDR3 is 14 residues long. From germline, CDR1 is MGHDK and CDR2 SYGVNS. Written as DNA, the CDR3 is TGTGCCAGCAGTGAAGTGGGAGGGAGAAGTGGCTACACCTTC. This gives the protein CASSEVGGRSGYTF.

The chain employs TRBV2 and TRBJ2-2; tentative D call: TRBD1 (6 bases). Per the germline V gene, CDR1 is SNHLY and CDR2 is FYNNEI. V lost 5 bases, J lost 7 bases, and 11 bases lay in between. The CDR3 has 13 amino acids. The CDR3 is CASSYRVVGELFF. The CDR3 nucleotides read TGTGCCAGCAGTTACAGGGTAGTCGGGGAGCTGTTTTTT.

CDR3 loop: CASSSRTGLPVMSGANVLTF. As DNA, the CDR3 is TGTGCCAGCAGCTCGCGGACAGGGCTCCCCGTCATGTCTGGGGCCAACGTCCTGACTTTC. V and J are TRBV5-8 and TRBJ2-6, with TRBD1 identical over 8 bases. With V trimmed by 3 bases and J by 1 base, 15 bases remained unmatched. CDR1 SGHTS and CDR2 YDEGEE come from the germline V gene. The CDR3 extends over 20 amino acids.

J is TRBJ1-5 and V is TRBV18; 8 bases are shared with TRBD1. The CDR3 runs to 16 residues. The germline V gene encodes CDR1 KGHSH and CDR2 LQKENI. The trim removed 1 base at V and 2 bases at J, leaving 4 bases unmatched. CDR3 sequence (DNA): TGTGCCAGCTCACCACAGACAGGGGATCGCAATCAGCCCCAGCATTTT. This sequence encodes CASSPQTGDRNQPQHF.

The rearrangement links TRBV19 to TRBJ2-1; 12 bases line up with TRBD1. V shed 3 bases, J shed 1 base, and the junction held 1 base outside the gene matches. Germline CDR1 and CDR2: LNHDA and SQIVND (reference sequence). This CDR3 region has 16 residues. The CDR3 bases are TGTGCCAGTAGTATGGGACAGGGGGCGTCCTACAATGAGCAGTTCTTC. Its translation is CASSMGQGASYNEQFF.

V and J are TRBV25-1 and TRBJ2-7, with TRBD2 matching over 8 bases. Germline V CDR1 and CDR2: MGHDK, SYGVNS. The trim removed 7 bases at V and 4 bases at J, leaving 12 bases unmatched. CDR3 size: 15 residues. This CDR3 is CASTDSGKRNYEQYF. The CDR3 coding sequence is TGTGCCAGCACTGATAGCGGGAAACGCAATTACGAGCAGTACTTC.

The V and J genes are TRBV30 and TRBJ1-5, with TRBD1 identical over 7 bases. Germline V CDR1 and CDR2: GTSNPN, SVGIG (reference sequence). The CDR3 totals 14 residues. V was pared by 2 bases and J by 9 bases, with 10 bases of the junction left unmatched. CDR3 sequence: CAWSTTGARRPQHF. The CDR3 coding sequence is TGTGCCTGGAGTACAACAGGGGCCCGGCGGCCCCAGCATTTT.

The gene calls are TRBV7-9 and TRBJ1-2; D possibly corresponds to TRBD1 (5 bases). CDR3 length: 15 amino acids. V lost 5 bases and J 4 bases, leaving 17 bases between the germline ends. Germline CDR1 is SEHNR and CDR2 is FQNEAQ (reference sequence). This chain's CDR3 is CASSNLRRDGYGYTF. CDR3 nucleotides: TGTGCCAGCAGCAACCTCCGCCGGGACGGCTATGGCTACACCTTC.

The chain uses TRBV6-6 and TRBJ2-7, with D possibly being TRBD2 (5 bases). Germline V gives CDR1 MNHNY, CDR2 SVGAGI (reference sequence). The CDR3 is 14 amino acids. The V gene lost 6 bases and the J gene lost 0 bases, with 12 bases spanning the gap. CDR3 sequence (DNA): TGTGCCAGCAGCCCCCGGACTGTCTCCTACGAGCAGTACTTC. This translates into CASSPRTVSYEQYF.

The chain recombines TRBV7-8 with TRBJ2-5, with 8 bases identical to TRBD2. The J call may be wrong; the DNA end is better matched by TRBJ2-7. CDR3 length: 14 residues. In germline, CDR1 is SGHVS, CDR2 FQNEAQ. CDR3 sequence: CASRDLAGTYEQYF. DNA for the CDR3: TGTGCCAGTAGGGATTTAGCGGGAACCTACGAGCAGTACTTC.

The chain has TRBV10-3 and TRBJ2-1; 8 bases are shared with TRBD2. The CDR3 runs to 15 residues. The V and J ends lost 4 bases and 3 bases, in that order; junction bases with no gene match: 5. CDR1 is ENHRY, CDR2 SYGVKD, per germline. CDR3 amino acids: CAISAGGRNYNEQFF. The CDR3 nucleotides are TGTGCCATCAGTGCGGGCGGGAGGAACTACAATGAGCAGTTCTTC.

The chain couples TRBV28 to TRBJ1-1; weak D call: TRBD1 (5 bases). The CDR3 totals 13 residues. Trimming left V 7 bases short and J 1 base short, with 10 bases between. CDR1 is MDHEN, CDR2 SYDVKM, per germline. The CDR3 DNA sequence: TGTGCCAGCATCCGGGACGCGAACACTGAAGCTTTCTTT. It encodes CASIRDANTEAFF.